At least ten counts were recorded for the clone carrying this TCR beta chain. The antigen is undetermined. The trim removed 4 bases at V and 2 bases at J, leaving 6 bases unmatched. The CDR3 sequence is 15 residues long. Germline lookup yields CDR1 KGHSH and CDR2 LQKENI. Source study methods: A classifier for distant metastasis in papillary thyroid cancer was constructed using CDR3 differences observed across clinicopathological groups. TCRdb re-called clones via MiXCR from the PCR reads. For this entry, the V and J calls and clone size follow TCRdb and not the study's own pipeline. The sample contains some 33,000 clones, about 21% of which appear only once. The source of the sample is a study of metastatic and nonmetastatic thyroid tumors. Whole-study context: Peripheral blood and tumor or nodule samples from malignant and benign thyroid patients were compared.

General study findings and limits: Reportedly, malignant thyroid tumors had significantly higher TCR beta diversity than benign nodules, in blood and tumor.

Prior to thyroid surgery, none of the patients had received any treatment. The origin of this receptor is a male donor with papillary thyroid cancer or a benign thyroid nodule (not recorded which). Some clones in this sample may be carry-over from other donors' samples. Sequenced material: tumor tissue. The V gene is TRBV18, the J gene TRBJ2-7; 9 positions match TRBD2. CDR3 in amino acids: CASSRGGRAAYEQYF. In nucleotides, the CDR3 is TGTGCCAGCTCACGAGGCGGGAGGGCCGCCTACGAGCAGTACTTC.